A selection of T cell receptor beta chains follows, all from one sample in a study of T cells expressing NK-cell markers. TCRdb reprocessed the 5' RACE reads, keeping one entry per CDR3 protein, no DNA. This listing includes 120,000 to 150,000 distinct CDR3 sequences. Sequencing used blood T cells: a sorted CD56 or NKG2C T cell subset, CD4+ or CD8+ T cells, or bulk PBMC T cells (not recorded which). Receptors originate from a young man in good health. Both conserved end residues are part of each CDR3.

J,V,length,CDR3
TRBJ2-1,TRBV5-4,17,CASSSADSMSTYNEQFF
TRBJ2-2,TRBV7-9,16,CASSLVAGGPAGELFF
TRBJ1-5,TRBV5-6,12,CASSLQGQPQHF
TRBJ2-3,TRBV29-1,13,CSVEGRDTDTQHF
TRBJ2-1,TRBV29-1,14,CSAIRQGAANEQFF
TRBJ2-5,TRBV20-1,13,CSAPRQGGETQYF
TRBJ2-2,TRBV6-2/TRBV6-3,17,CASSFSQRQLNTGELFF
TRBJ2-1,TRBV24-1,15,CATSPRNSAEDEQFF
TRBJ2-2,TRBV25-1,13,CASTRANTGELFF
TRBJ1-2,TRBV15,20,CATSRDWPGQGVSPNYGYTF
TRBJ2-3,TRBV10-3,15,CAISETAGGTDTQYF
TRBJ2-3,TRBV5-1,15,CASSLEGPIPDTQYF
TRBJ2-3,TRBV7-9,17,CASSSSRLAEDTDTQYF
TRBJ1-4,TRBV12-3/TRBV12-4,14,CASSLGEGREKLFF
TRBJ2-1,TRBV6-2/TRBV6-3,15,CASRNFYGSYNEQFF
TRBJ2-5,TRBV5-6,15,CASSLVRAVQETQYF
TRBJ2-1,TRBV10-3,13,CAISGTAYNEQFF
TRBJ2-2,TRBV5-5,16,CASSSPGGADTGELFF
TRBJ1-5,TRBV12-3/TRBV12-4,11,CASSPGGTQHF
TRBJ2-2,TRBV14,14,CASSQVLNTGELFF
TRBJ2-7,TRBV6-2/TRBV6-3,14,CASSYSWTGSEQYF
TRBJ2-1,TRBV11-2,15,CASSLNRDSLNEQFF
TRBJ2-3,TRBV7-9,16,CASSAQQGAGFDTQYF
TRBJ2-1,TRBV5-6,17,CASNDGLAGGYRNEQFF
TRBJ1-1,TRBV19,16,CASSTGPPRMNTEAFF
TRBJ2-5,TRBV7-8,16,CASSSTRGIAEETQYF